The 30 T cell receptor beta chains listed next were all sequenced from one sample in a study of T cell repertoires in cytomegalovirus infection. These TCRs' antigens remain unknown. MiXCR, run by TCRdb on the reads, gives a single entry per CDR3 protein. The sample has around 71,000 distinct CDR3 sequences; 20% are singletons. This sample comprised CD8+ T cells from cultured PBMCs, obtained from culture after CMV antigen stimulation. These receptors were taken from a human donor in good health (CMV status not recorded). Some clones in this sample may be carry-over from other donors' samples.

The genes are TRBV5-6 and TRBJ2-1, with 9 bases lining up with TRBD2. Germline CDR1 reads SGHDT; CDR2 reads YYEEEE. The CDR3 is 15 amino acids. V shed 1 base and J 12 bases; nucleotides not matched to a gene: 11. CDR3 sequence: CASSLLASGVLVQFF. The CDR3 DNA reads TGTGCCAGCAGCTTGTTAGCTAGCGGGGTTCTTGTGCAGTTCTTC.

Only a few counts were recorded for this clonotype. The genes are TRBV7-9 and TRBJ2-3, with 12 bases matching TRBD2. The V segment lost 5 bases and the J segment 6 bases; nucleotides outside the gene matches: 9. Germline-derived CDR1 and CDR2 are SEHNR and FQNEAQ (reference sequence). The CDR3 extends over 16 amino acids. The CDR3 sequence: CASSPRTSGAVDTQYF. CDR3 DNA: TGTGCCAGCAGCCCCCGGACTAGCGGGGCGGTGGATACGCAGTATTTT.

This chain links TRBV10-3 with TRBJ1-2; possibly TRBD1 for D (5 bases). The V end lost 9 bases, the J end lost 5 bases, and 16 bases lay between the germline ends. Germline V gene sequence: CDR1 ENHRY, CDR2 SYGVKD. The CDR3 is 13 residues long. The CDR3 DNA reads as TGTGCCATGGGAGAGGGGAGCAGATATGGCTACACCTTC. Encoded protein: CAMGEGSRYGYTF.

A few counts support this clonotype. The J gene is TRBJ1-2, the V gene TRBV11-2; D gene uncertain. The V gene lost 1 base and the J gene lost 0 bases, with 9 bases spanning the gap. Germline CDR1 reads SGHAT; CDR2 reads FQNNGV. The length of the CDR3 is 15 residues. DNA for the CDR3: TGTGCCAGCAGCTTAGCGCCCAGGTCTAACTATGGCTACACCTTC. This gives the protein CASSLAPRSNYGYTF. The entire variable domain, with the rest obtained from reference TRBV11-2 and TRBJ1-2, is as follows: EAGVAQSPRYKIIEKRQSVAFWCNPISGHATLYWYQQILGQGPKLLIQFQNNGVVDDSQLPKDRFSAERLKGVDSTLKIQPAKLEDSAVYLCASSLAPRSNYGYTFGSGTRLTVV.

The V and J genes are TRBV7-8 and TRBJ2-5; D unclear. The V gene lost 5 bases and the J gene lost 1 base, with 20 bases spanning the gap. This CDR3 comprises 17 residues. Germline V gene data show CDR1 as SGHVS and CDR2 as FQNEAQ. The CDR3 region has the DNA TGTGCCAGCAGCCCAATGGCGGCAGCGAGAGCCCAAGAGACCCAGTACTTC. The encoded protein is CASSPMAAARAQETQYF.

This clonotype has a handful of counts. This sequence joins TRBV27 and TRBJ1-4; D is perhaps TRBD1 (5 bases). The germline V and J ends were trimmed by 0 bases and 0 bases, with 11 bases remaining between them. The CDR3 is 17 residues long. Per germline, CDR1 MNHEY and CDR2 SMNVEV (reference sequence). The CDR3: CASSLSQGDSTNEKLFF. The CDR3 DNA reads TGTGCCAGCAGTTTATCGCAGGGAGATTCAACTAATGAAAAACTGTTTTTT. The variable domain in full, with the rest retrieved from reference TRBV27 and TRBJ1-4, is EAQVTQNPRYLITVTGKKLTVTCSQNMNHEYMSWYRQDPGLGLRQIYYSMNVEVTDKGDVPEGYKVSRKEKRNFPLILESPSPNQTSLYFCASSLSQGDSTNEKLFFGSGTQLSVL.

This chain connects TRBV6-1 to TRBJ2-7; 8 bases fit TRBD1. This CDR3 comprises 16 residues. V shed 6 bases, J shed 0 bases, and the junction held 10 bases outside the gene matches. Per germline, CDR1 MNHNS and CDR2 SASEGT. CDR3 nucleotides: TGTGCCAGCAGCGATACAGGGGGTGGATTCTCCTACGAGCAGTACTTC. Residues: CASSDTGGGFSYEQYF.

This clonotype was counted a few times. This chain connects TRBV7-8 to TRBJ1-1; D gene unclear. CDR3 length: 16 residues. V lost 0 bases and J 3 bases, leaving 14 bases between the germline ends. Looked up from germline, CDR1 is SGHVS and CDR2 is FQNEAQ. The CDR3 DNA follows: TGTGCCAGCAGCTTAGCAGGTCAGGCCAAGGACACTGAAGCTTTCTTT. Protein sequence: CASSLAGQAKDTEAFF.

CDR3 in DNA: TGTGCCAGCAGCTTGGCAGGGCTGGAAGACACTGAAGCTTTCTTT. It encodes CASSLAGLEDTEAFF. This rearrangement joins TRBV5-6 to TRBJ1-1; perhaps TRBD1 as D (5 bases). Trimming took 0 bases from V and 3 from J, leaving 12 bases between them. The CDR3 has 15 amino acids. CDR1 is SGHDT and CDR2 is YYEEEE in the germline V gene.

This clonotype was counted between two and nine times. The chain uses TRBV7-9 and TRBJ1-1; D gene ambiguous. V was trimmed by 1 base and J by 6 bases, leaving 15 bases between them. From germline, CDR1 is SEHNR and CDR2 FQNEAQ (reference sequence). This CDR3 spans 15 amino acids. CDR3 DNA sequence: TGTGCCAGCAGCTTAGTCACGGGGTCCCTAGCTGAAGCTTTCTTT. Its translation is CASSLVTGSLAEAFF.

This chain uses TRBV12-3 or TRBV12-4 with TRBJ2-7; D is ambiguous. The CDR3 loop spans 12 amino acids. V was pared by 6 bases and J by 5 bases, with 11 bases between. CDR3 nucleotides: TGTGCCAGCAGCCGTATCGCCCACGAGCAGTACTTC. Its translation: CASSRIAHEQYF.

The rearrangement links TRBV11-2 to TRBJ2-5, with 10 positions matching TRBD2. Losses at the gene ends were 5 bases for V and 2 bases for J; bases not matched to a gene: 5. The CDR3 spans 15 residues. The germline V gene has CDR1 SGHAT and CDR2 FQNNGV. CDR3 loop: CASSHSGGRQETQYF. The CDR3 region has the DNA TGTGCCAGCAGCCATAGCGGGGGGCGGCAAGAGACCCAGTACTTC. Full variable domain (outside the CDR3, taken from reference TRBV11-2 and TRBJ2-5): EAGVAQSPRYKIIEKRQSVAFWCNPISGHATLYWYQQILGQGPKLLIQFQNNGVVDDSQLPKDRFSAERLKGVDSTLKIQPAKLEDSAVYLCASSHSGGRQETQYFGPGTRLLVL.

The chain links TRBV30 to TRBJ1-1, with 12 bases identical to TRBD1. The junction had 11 bases not matched to a gene; V was cut back by 4 bases and J by 2 bases. In germline, CDR1 is GTSNPN, CDR2 SVGIG (reference sequence). The CDR3 is 17 residues long. The CDR3 DNA reads as TGTGCCTGGAATTCTTGGGACAGGGGGCCAAGAAACACTGAAGCTTTCTTT. Protein sequence: CAWNSWDRGPRNTEAFF.

This chain joins TRBV12-3 or TRBV12-4 and TRBJ1-6; possibly TRBD1 for D (5 bases). V was shortened by 4 bases and J by 6 bases, with 19 bases between the two germline ends. The CDR3 runs 17 residues. Here the CDR3 DNA reads TGTGCCAGCAGTTCCTCAGCTCTACAGGAGTTTAATTCACCCCTCCACTTT. Protein product: CASSSSALQEFNSPLHF.

The chain combines TRBV27 with TRBJ2-1; 7 bases match TRBD1. V lost 5 bases and J lost 10; bases outside the gene matches: 11. The CDR3 extends over 14 amino acids. Germline CDR1 reads MNHEY; CDR2 reads SMNVEV (reference sequence). CDR3 amino acids: CASSHSPTGIEQFF. In nucleotides, the CDR3 is TGTGCCAGCAGTCACTCCCCGACAGGGATCGAGCAGTTCTTC.

This clonotype was recorded a few times. One end of the junction does not line up with germline, which may come from a read error. The chain employs TRBV28 and TRBJ1-6; D not certain. The germline V gene encodes CDR1 MDHEN and CDR2 SYDVKM. The CDR3 loop spans 13 amino acids. CDR3 amino acids: CASSLLGDSPLHF. The CDR3 DNA sequence: TGTGCTAGCAGTTTACTCGGGGATTCACCCCTCCACTTT.

The CDR3 loop reads CASSLGRGELSNQPQHF. The CDR3 DNA reads TGTGCCAGCAGCTTAGGGCGTGGGGAGTTGAGCAATCAGCCCCAGCATTTT. The chain employs TRBV7-2 and TRBJ1-5; D remains ambiguous. Trimming left V 1 base short and J 1 base short, with 14 bases between. The CDR3 runs 17 residues. Germline V gene sequence: CDR1 SGHTA, CDR2 FQGNSA.

The rearrangement joins TRBV2 to TRBJ2-7, with TRBD2 matching over 10 bases. There are 17 residues in the CDR3. J was trimmed by 0 bases and V by 4 bases; bases with no gene match: 9. Germline V gene data show CDR1 as SNHLY and CDR2 as FYNNEI. Here the CDR3 reads CASSVEGTSVSSYEQYF. As DNA, the CDR3 is TGTGCCAGCAGTGTCGAGGGGACTAGCGTGAGCTCCTACGAGCAGTACTTC.

The rearrangement links TRBV29-1 to TRBJ1-1; 11 nucleotides match TRBD1. V gave up 7 bases and J gave up 8 bases; unmatched junction bases: 12. The CDR3 length is 14 residues. Germline V gene data show CDR1 as SQVTM and CDR2 as ANQGSEA. The CDR3 loop is CSAAQDRGLLEAFF. CDR3 coding DNA: TGCAGCGCCGCCCAGGACAGGGGGCTTTTGGAAGCTTTCTTT.

This clonotype was detected a few times. The chain links TRBV7-2 to TRBJ2-7, with D possibly being TRBD1 (6 bases). CDR1 and CDR2 (germline): SGHTA, FQGNSA. Trimming removed 4 bases at V and 0 bases at J, with 19 bases between. CDR3 length equals 17 residues. This CDR3 is CASSSPRQGPSSYEQYF. The CDR3 DNA reads as TGTGCCAGCAGCTCCCCGCGTCAGGGGCCCAGCTCCTACGAGCAGTACTTC.

This chain connects TRBV7-2 to TRBJ1-3; D remains ambiguous. In germline, CDR1 is SGHTA, CDR2 FQGNSA. This CDR3 comprises 13 residues. V was cut by 3 bases and J by 4 bases, with 7 bases left in between. CDR3 nucleotides: TGTGCCAGCAGCTTTCGAGACGGAAACACCATATATTTT. Translation gives CASSFRDGNTIYF.

This clonotype was seen only a few times. The chain carries TRBV20-1 and TRBJ1-1, with 8 bases fitting TRBD1. CDR3 length: 16 amino acids. V trimming: 0 bases; J trimming: 2 bases; junction bases outside the gene matches: 8. CDR1 DFQATT and CDR2 SNEGSKA come from the germline V gene (reference sequence). In nucleotides, the CDR3 is TGCAGTGCTAGAGATCTCGACAGGGGAGTCAACACTGAAGCTTTCTTT. It codes for CSARDLDRGVNTEAFF.

The chain uses TRBV7-4 and TRBJ1-5, with D unresolved. CDR3 length: 14 amino acids. CDR1 and CDR2 from the germline V gene are SGHVT and SQSDAQ. Trimming removed 5 bases at V and 5 bases at J, with 13 bases between. The CDR3 sequence is CASSPPNWDQPQHF. Here the CDR3 DNA reads TGTGCCAGCAGCCCACCTAACTGGGATCAGCCCCAGCATTTT.

The CDR3 reads CASKLRAGGTGELFF. CDR3 DNA: TGTGCCAGCAAGCTGCGAGCGGGGGGGACCGGGGAGCTGTTTTTT. The rearrangement uses TRBV7-8 and TRBJ2-2; TRBD2 aligns across 10 bases. With 7 bases clipped from V and 5 bases from J, the junction kept 7 bases outside the gene matches. Germline lookup yields CDR1 SGHVS and CDR2 FQNEAQ. The CDR3 totals 15 residues.

The V call is TRBV6-5, the J call TRBJ2-1; D might be TRBD1 or TRBD2, each matching 6 bases. V was clipped by 3 bases and J by 5 bases, with 26 bases between them. Germline loops: CDR1 MNHEY, CDR2 SVGAGI. The CDR3 is made up of 19 amino acids. DNA for the CDR3: TGTGCCAGCAGTTATTCCGTCTCGACAACGGGGGCGCCCCACAATGAGCAGTTCTTC. This translates into CASSYSVSTTGAPHNEQFF.

V usage is TRBV7-2 and J usage is TRBJ1-5; 8 nucleotides line up with TRBD1. CDR1 SGHTA and CDR2 FQGNSA come from the germline V gene. The CDR3 length is 17 residues. V gave up 5 bases and J gave up 2 bases; unmatched junction bases: 11. The CDR3 protein is CASSPGTGLFGNQPQHF. The DNA for the CDR3 is TGTGCCAGCAGCCCCGGGACAGGCCTATTCGGCAATCAGCCCCAGCATTTT.

There are a few counts of this clonotype. The CDR3 DNA follows: TGTGCCAGCAGGGAGGGCAAGATCTATGGCTACACCTTC. Its translation: CASREGKIYGYTF. The rearrangement joins TRBV2 to TRBJ1-2; D is unresolved. This CDR3 comprises 13 residues. Trimming left V 6 bases short and J 4 bases short, with 12 bases between. Germline CDR1 reads SNHLY; CDR2 reads FYNNEI.

The sample holds many counts of this clonotype. The V and J genes are TRBV28 and TRBJ2-7; 10 bases agree with TRBD1. V gave up 5 bases and J gave up 3 bases; unmatched junction bases: 4. The CDR3 is made up of 14 amino acids. In germline, CDR1 is MDHEN, CDR2 SYDVKM. The CDR3 is CASSEDRGLYEQYF. In DNA, the CDR3 is TGTGCCAGCAGTGAAGACAGGGGGCTCTACGAGCAGTACTTC.

This clonotype was seen only a few times. This rearrangement joins TRBV6-6 to TRBJ2-7; no firm D call. Germline lookup yields CDR1 MNHNY and CDR2 SVGAGI (reference sequence). This CDR3 has 13 residues. V lost 0 bases to trimming and J lost 3 bases, with 6 bases between them. The CDR3 loop is CASSYSTFYEQYF. The CDR3 DNA reads TGTGCCAGCAGTTACTCGACATTCTACGAGCAGTACTTC.

Only a few counts were recorded for this clonotype. The chain has TRBV7-8 and TRBJ2-5, with 9 positions matching TRBD1. The V segment lost 5 bases and the J segment 3 bases; nucleotides outside the gene matches: 10. The CDR3 runs 16 residues. Germline assignment: CDR1 SGHVS and CDR2 FQNEAQ. The CDR3 region is CASSIRGQGMEETQYF. The CDR3 bases are TGTGCCAGCAGCATACGTGGACAGGGGATGGAAGAGACCCAGTACTTC.